This T cell receptor (beta chain) was profiled in a study of CD8+ T cells in alopecia areata. Study summary: Treated patients were dosed with oral tofacitinib, taking 5 to 10 mg twice daily. It was 6 to 18 months of tofacitinib, and then there were 6 months off drug.

Peripheral blood and lesional scalp punch biopsies came from alopecia areata patients. Sequencing used cDNA as its template, made by extracting RNA and reverse transcribing it. Sequenced by immunoSEQ multiplex PCR; TCRdb stores in-frame clones only, minus some. The repertoire holds some 95,000 clones, with over 40% as singletons. This clone showed up just a few times. V gave up 2 bases and J gave up 2 bases, with 31 bases separating them. The CDR3 length is 21 residues. This clonotype originated in a human donor with alopecia areata. The chain has TRBV23-1 and TRBJ2-7; possible D gene TRBD2, 6 bases. TRBV23-1 is sorted into the ORF group, with uncertain function. What was sequenced was CD4+ T cells sorted from blood. The CDR3 reads CASSQIVGPDYSGRSPYEQYF. CDR3 DNA: TGCGCCAGCAGTCAAATCGTTGGTCCCGATTACTCCGGGAGATCCCCCTACGAGCAGTACTTC.